Listed below are T cell receptor beta chains from one sample, sequenced in a study of control samples from healthy donors and cancer patients. Measured with immunoSEQ multiplex PCR; TCRdb has only the in-frame clones, and not every one. The sample records tens of thousands of clones, around 94% being singletons. The sequenced sample consisted of blood. The receptor set was obtained from a man in his 60s in good health. The CDR3 runs from the conserved cysteine through the conserved F or W.

J,V,CDR3
TRBJ2-7,TRBV18,CASSRGGSVYEQYF
TRBJ1-2,TRBV12-3/TRBV12-4,CASSAQGNYGYTF
TRBJ2-3,TRBV27,CASRSRGGGFFTDTQYF
TRBJ2-3,TRBV5-4,CASSWDWETSGGTDTQYF
TRBJ2-1,TRBV5-1,CASSFGTINEQFF
TRBJ1-6,TRBV6-1,CASSERWGAYSPLHF
TRBJ2-5,TRBV21-1,CASSKVYPSGSQETQYF
TRBJ2-1,TRBV12-5,CASGRQGPYNEQFF
TRBJ1-6,TRBV28,CASSLTWSPLHF
TRBJ2-2,TRBV6-6,CASSLQGRFSGELFF
TRBJ2-5,TRBV11-3,CASSPGDGTSGGSRETQYF
TRBJ2-1,TRBV6-5,CASSSLRLLNEQFF
TRBJ2-3,TRBV7-9,CASSLAPGGRDTDTQYF
TRBJ1-1,TRBV6-6,CASSYQGGTEAFF
TRBJ2-1,TRBV19,CASRTRDNTLDGEFF
TRBJ2-5,TRBV11-2,CASNRGGAQETQYF
TRBJ2-5,TRBV6-5,CASSNLQGEAETQYF
TRBJ2-1,TRBV6-4,CASRGTSGRGRYNEQFF
TRBJ2-1,TRBV9,CASSRGGSSYNEQFF
TRBJ2-7,TRBV24-1,CATSDTGQGAYEQYF
TRBJ2-7,TRBV5-1,CASSLATDREQYF
TRBJ1-1,TRBV4-1,CASSPWATNTEAFF
TRBJ1-1,TRBV5-1,CASSLAPGLDTEAFF
TRBJ1-5,TRBV4-1,CASSQADVGNQPQHF
TRBJ1-1,TRBV3-1/TRBV3-2,CASSDRDNEAFF
TRBJ1-5,TRBV28,CASSPNPLRQKFLHQPQHF
TRBJ2-7,TRBV6-6,CASSLLAEVYF
TRBJ1-2,TRBV9,CASSVRTGGLPGDGYTF
TRBJ2-1,TRBV10-3,CAISAPTSRRSSYNEQFF
TRBJ1-5,TRBV11-2,CASSPGTGVNQPQHF
TRBJ2-1,TRBV7-2,CASSSGQGSYNEQFF
TRBJ2-5,TRBV7-9,CATTTLGRETQYF
TRBJ2-7,TRBV19,CASSIDRNYEQYF
TRBJ2-7,TRBV4-1,CASSPWTGGAEQYF
TRBJ2-3,TRBV9,CASSAGGSVSTDTQYF
TRBJ1-3,TRBV7-2,CASSLNPGAGNTIYF
TRBJ2-7,TRBV9,CASSAGRTSGSYGVWEQYF
TRBJ1-3,TRBV7-8,CASSLVLLDRGSGNTIYF
TRBJ2-1,TRBV27,CASSLSGLADNEQFF
TRBJ2-1,TRBV4-1,CASSFPTHEQFF
TRBJ2-7,TRBV6-6,CASSELGLAVYEQYF
TRBJ2-5,TRBV11-1,CASSHRREETQYF
TRBJ2-7,TRBV12-2,CASRLSPWCPADSYEQYF
TRBJ2-5,TRBV25-1,CASSEGGGTGGQETQYF
TRBJ2-1,TRBV7-7,CASSSGLAGVNEQFF
TRBJ1-4,TRBV5-5,CASSLVGREKLFF
TRBJ2-7,TRBV6-5,CASSQVVPYEQYF
TRBJ2-7,TRBV2,CASSRDLLYEQYF
TRBJ2-7,TRBV11-2,CASSRLVTPEQYF
TRBJ2-1,TRBV28,CASSGQDSYNEQFF
TRBJ1-1,TRBV7-9,CASSLGQGDEAFF
TRBJ2-2,TRBV9,CASSVAPSGSGTGELFF
TRBJ2-1,TRBV12-3/TRBV12-4,CASSLDRYNEQFF
TRBJ1-2,TRBV9,CASSVMGSSYPDGYTF
TRBJ1-2,TRBV2,CASSISVSWGYTF